This TCR beta chain was retrieved from a study of control samples from healthy donors and cancer patients. The repertoire was sequenced with immunoSEQ multiplex PCR; TCRdb's copy has only in-frame clones and lacks some. The sample lists roughly 180,000 clones; around 92% were seen once. V was trimmed by 0 bases and J by 5 bases, leaving 10 bases between them. CDR1 and CDR2 from the germline V gene are KGHSH and LQKENI. The CDR3 totals 14 residues. The rearrangement joins TRBV18 to TRBJ2-5; D ambiguous. Input material: blood. The sequence was collected from a woman between 40 and 50 years old in good health. The CDR3 DNA is TGTGCCAGCTCACCACCCAACGACGGGGAGACCCAGTACTTC. This translates into CASSPPNDGETQYF.